Listed below are T cell receptor beta chains from one sample, sequenced in a study of shared clonotypes between healthy human individuals. Measured with immunoSEQ multiplex PCR; TCRdb has only the in-frame clones, and not every one. This repertoire shows about 530,000 clones, almost 97% found once; its top ten account for 0.06%. Sequenced material: naive CD4+ T cells sorted from blood. The receptor source for this set is a woman aged 30 to 39 in good health. Both conserved end residues are part of each CDR3. Each record gives: clone size, J gene, D gene, V gene, CDR3 DNA, CDR3 protein. D genes are given only for firm matches. Expanded clones get a size class; other rows say once, few or many, or leave the size out.

size: .; J: TRBJ1-2; D: .; V: TRBV5-1; DNA: TGCGCCAGCGCTACCGGTGGGGGGGATGGCTACACCTTC; CDR3: CASATGGGDGYTF
size: .; J: TRBJ2-1; D: TRBD2; V: TRBV18; DNA: TGTGCCAGCTCACCGGCCGGGACTAGTTCCGATGAGCAGTTCTTC; CDR3: CASSPAGTSSDEQFF
size: .; J: TRBJ1-2; D: .; V: TRBV5-1; DNA: TGCGCCAGCAGCTTGGCCGTAGAAGGCTATGGCTACACCTTC; CDR3: CASSLAVEGYGYTF
size: .; J: TRBJ2-1; D: .; V: TRBV4-2; DNA: TGTGCCAGCAGCCCAGTCCTTACTACGTACAATGAGCAGTTCTTC; CDR3: CASSPVLTTYNEQFF
size: once; J: TRBJ2-5; D: .; V: TRBV11-2; DNA: TGTGCCAGCAGCCTGCGGGGCGCGGAGACCCAGTACTTC; CDR3: CASSLRGAETQYF
size: .; J: TRBJ2-7; D: TRBD2; V: TRBV27; DNA: TGTGCCAGCAGTGGGATAGCGGGAGGTCGCGAGCAGTACTTC; CDR3: CASSGIAGGREQYF
size: few; J: TRBJ2-7; D: TRBD2; V: TRBV10-1; DNA: TGCGCCAGCAGTGATAACGGGGGAGGGGATTACGAGCAGTACTTC; CDR3: CASSDNGGGDYEQYF
size: .; J: TRBJ1-1; D: .; V: TRBV7-9; DNA: TGTGCCAGCAGCGAAGGGGACACGGAGGGCACTGAAGCTTTCTTT; CDR3: CASSEGDTEGTEAFF
size: .; J: TRBJ2-1; D: .; V: TRBV27; DNA: TGTGCCAGCAGTACGACTGACAGCTACAATGAGCAGTTCTTC; CDR3: CASSTTDSYNEQFF
size: .; J: TRBJ2-2; D: .; V: TRBV25-1; DNA: TGTGCCAGCAACGGGAACACCGGGGAGCTGTTTTTT; CDR3: CASNGNTGELFF
size: .; J: TRBJ1-2; D: .; V: TRBV19; DNA: TGTGCCAGTAGTTTTTCGGCCAGCCAATCCTATGGCTACACCTTC; CDR3: CASSFSASQSYGYTF
size: once; J: TRBJ1-1; D: .; V: TRBV27; DNA: TGTGCCAGCAGTCGGTACGACGGGAACACTGAAGCTTTCTTT; CDR3: CASSRYDGNTEAFF
size: once; J: TRBJ2-7; D: TRBD2; V: TRBV2; DNA: TGTGCCAGCAGCGAACTACGGGTAGCGGGATTCTACGAGCAGTACTTC; CDR3: CASSELRVAGFYEQYF
size: once; J: TRBJ2-1; D: .; V: TRBV5-6; DNA: TGTGCCAGCAGCTTGGGGCAGCCTGTCAATGAGCAGTTCTTC; CDR3: CASSLGQPVNEQFF
size: few; J: TRBJ2-7; D: TRBD1; V: TRBV5-1; DNA: TGCGCCAGCAGCTTGGGTCAGGGGGAGAACTACGAGCAGTACTTC; CDR3: CASSLGQGENYEQYF
size: .; J: TRBJ2-5; D: .; V: TRBV19; DNA: TGTGCCAGTAGTTGGGGGATTGGCGAGACCCAGTACTTC; CDR3: CASSWGIGETQYF
size: .; J: TRBJ1-5; D: TRBD1; V: TRBV28; DNA: TGTGCCAGCAGTTCCGGACAGGGTGACCAGCCCCAGCATTTT; CDR3: CASSSGQGDQPQHF
size: .; J: TRBJ1-1; D: .; V: TRBV29-1; DNA: TGCAGCGTTCGCAGGGGAGTCGACACTGAAGCTTTCTTT; CDR3: CSVRRGVDTEAFF
size: .; J: TRBJ1-3; D: TRBD1; V: TRBV5-1; DNA: TGCGCCAGCAGCGCTCGACAGGGATCCTCTGGAAACACCATATATTTT; CDR3: CASSARQGSSGNTIYF
size: .; J: TRBJ2-7; D: TRBD2; V: TRBV6-5; DNA: TGTGCCAGCAGGCGAGATCTAGCGGGAGTAACCGAGCAGTACTTC; CDR3: CASRRDLAGVTEQYF
size: .; J: TRBJ2-7; D: .; V: TRBV5-6; DNA: TGTGCCAGCAGCTCCGCACGAGCCAGACATATATACGAGCAGTACTTC; CDR3: CASSSARARHIYEQYF
size: .; J: TRBJ2-7; D: .; V: TRBV18; DNA: TGTGCCAGCTCACGGGTTAGGGAAGTAGGCGAGCAGTACTTC; CDR3: CASSRVREVGEQYF
size: .; J: TRBJ1-1; D: .; V: TRBV7-2; DNA: TGTGCCAGCAGCCCTGATTCCATGAACACTGAAGCTTTCTTT; CDR3: CASSPDSMNTEAFF
size: .; J: TRBJ1-2; D: TRBD1; V: TRBV28; DNA: TGTGCCAGCAGTACTACAGGGGGCGGCTATGGCTACACCTTC; CDR3: CASSTTGGGYGYTF
size: .; J: TRBJ2-1; D: TRBD1; V: TRBV5-6; DNA: TGTGCCAGCAGCAAATACAGGGGGCCACCCTACAATGAGCAGTTCTTC; CDR3: CASSKYRGPPYNEQFF
size: .; J: TRBJ2-7; D: .; V: TRBV6-5; DNA: TGTGCCAGCCGAGGGGTTGGGGGCTACGAGCAGTACTTC; CDR3: CASRGVGGYEQYF
size: .; J: TRBJ1-2; D: .; V: TRBV10-2; DNA: TGCGCCAGCAGGTCAGGCGGTAAAGACTATGGCTACACCTTC; CDR3: CASRSGGKDYGYTF
size: .; J: TRBJ1-1; D: TRBD1; V: TRBV5-4; DNA: TGTGCCAGCAGCTTGTTCGGGGGGCGCAGGGGGAAAACTGAAGCTTTCTTT; CDR3: CASSLFGGRRGKTEAFF